This TCR beta chain was observed in a study of cytomegalovirus exposure and HLA in healthy donors. As regards this clone: Its antigen is undetermined. Compared with germline, one end of the junction differs, possibly owing to a read error.

Primers included in the PCR were 60 Vbeta and 13 Jbeta primers. Profiled with immunoSEQ multiplex PCR; TCRdb holds only in-frame clones, not every one. The table records over 130,000 clones, roughly 90% of them present only once. The CDR3 is 15 residues long. CDR1 and CDR2 (germline): ENHRY, SYGVKD. Notes on the study in general: Later analysis identified a missense DCLRE1C variant that was linked to TCR beta V- and J-gene trimming. As a later analysis revealed, the rate of TCR association differed by HLA locus, with DRB1 most and HLA-C fewest.

The chain couples TRBV10-3 to TRBJ2-2; 7 nucleotides agree with TRBD1. The TCR was taken from a woman aged 40 to 49 in good health and CMV-seronegative. Sequencing input: PBMCs. The CDR3 region has the DNA TGTGCCATCAGGGCTACAGGGGAAGGCACCGGAGAGCTGTTTTTT. Encoded protein: CAIRATGEGTGELFF.